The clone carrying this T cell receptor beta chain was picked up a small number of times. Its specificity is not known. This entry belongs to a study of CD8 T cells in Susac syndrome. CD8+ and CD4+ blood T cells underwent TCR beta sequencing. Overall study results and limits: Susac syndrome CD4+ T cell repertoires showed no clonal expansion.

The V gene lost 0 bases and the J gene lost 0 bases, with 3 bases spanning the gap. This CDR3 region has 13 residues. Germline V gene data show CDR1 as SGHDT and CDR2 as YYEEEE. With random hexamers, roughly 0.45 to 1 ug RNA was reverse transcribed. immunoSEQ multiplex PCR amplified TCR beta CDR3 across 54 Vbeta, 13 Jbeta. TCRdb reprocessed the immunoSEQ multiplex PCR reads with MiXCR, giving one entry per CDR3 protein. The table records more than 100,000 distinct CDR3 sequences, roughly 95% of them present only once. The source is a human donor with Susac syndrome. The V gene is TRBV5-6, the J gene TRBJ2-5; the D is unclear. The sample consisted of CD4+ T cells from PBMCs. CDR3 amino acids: CASSLGNQETQYF. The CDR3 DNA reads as TGTGCCAGCAGCTTGGGCAACCAAGAGACCCAGTACTTC.